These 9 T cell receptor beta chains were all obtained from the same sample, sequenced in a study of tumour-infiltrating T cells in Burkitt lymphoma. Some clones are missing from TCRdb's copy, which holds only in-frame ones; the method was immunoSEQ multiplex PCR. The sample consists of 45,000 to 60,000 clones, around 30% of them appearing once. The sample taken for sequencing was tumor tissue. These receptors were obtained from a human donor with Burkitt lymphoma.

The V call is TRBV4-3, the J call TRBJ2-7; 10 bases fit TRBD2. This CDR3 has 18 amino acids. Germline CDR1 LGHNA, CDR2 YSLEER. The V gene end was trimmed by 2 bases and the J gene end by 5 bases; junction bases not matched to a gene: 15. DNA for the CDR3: TGCGCCAGCAGCCAATACTACAGCGGGGGGGCCGCTATAAACGAGCAGTACTTC. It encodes CASSQYYSGGAAINEQYF.

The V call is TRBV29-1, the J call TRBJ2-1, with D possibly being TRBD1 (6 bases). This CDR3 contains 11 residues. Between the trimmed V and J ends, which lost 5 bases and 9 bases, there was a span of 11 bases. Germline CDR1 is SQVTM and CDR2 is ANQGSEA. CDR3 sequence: CSVSDRGEQFF. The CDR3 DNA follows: TGCAGCGTTTCGGACAGAGGTGAGCAGTTCTTC.

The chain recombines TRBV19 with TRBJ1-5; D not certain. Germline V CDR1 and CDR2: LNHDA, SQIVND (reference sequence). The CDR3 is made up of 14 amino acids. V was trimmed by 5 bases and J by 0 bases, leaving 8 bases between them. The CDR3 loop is CASSLRTSNQPQHF. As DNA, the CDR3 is TGTGCCAGTAGTCTCAGAACTAGCAATCAGCCCCAGCATTTT.

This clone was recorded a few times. Written as DNA, the CDR3 is TGCGCCAGCAGCTCGGCAGGGTCGCAGGAGACCCAGTACTTC. Its protein is CASSSAGSQETQYF. The chain recombines TRBV5-1 with TRBJ2-5, with a possible D match to TRBD1 (5 bases). In germline, CDR1 is SGHRS, CDR2 YFSETQ. The germline V and J ends were trimmed by 3 bases and 5 bases, with 14 bases remaining between them. This CDR3 is built from 14 residues.

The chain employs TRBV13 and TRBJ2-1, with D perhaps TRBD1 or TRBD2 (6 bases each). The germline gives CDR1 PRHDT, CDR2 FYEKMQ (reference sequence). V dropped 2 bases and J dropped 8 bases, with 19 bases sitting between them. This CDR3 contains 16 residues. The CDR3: CASSLFMRGAGDEQFF. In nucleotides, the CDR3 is TGTGCCAGCAGCTTATTTATGAGGGGGGCCGGGGATGAGCAGTTCTTC.

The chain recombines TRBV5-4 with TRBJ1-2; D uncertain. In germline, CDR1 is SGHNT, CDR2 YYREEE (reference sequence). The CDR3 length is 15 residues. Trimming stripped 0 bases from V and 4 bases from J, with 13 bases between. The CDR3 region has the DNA TGTGCCAGCAGCTTGGACTTGGCGGCGGGCTATGGCTACACCTTC. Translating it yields CASSLDLAAGYGYTF. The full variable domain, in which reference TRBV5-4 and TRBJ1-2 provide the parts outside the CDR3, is ETGVTQSPTHLIKTRGQQVTLRCSSQSGHNTVSWYQQALGQGPQFIFQYYREEENGRGNFPPRFSGLQFPNYSSELNVNALELDDSALYLCASSLDLAAGYGYTFGSGTRLTVV.

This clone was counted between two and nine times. CDR3 loop: CASSQDASGGEETQYF. The CDR3 DNA reads as TGCGCCAGCAGCCAAGATGCATCCGGGGGCGAGGAGACCCAGTACTTC. The V gene is TRBV4-1, the J gene TRBJ2-5; D may be TRBD1 or TRBD2 (6 bases each). CDR1 and CDR2 from the germline V gene are MGHRA and YSYEKL. The germline V and J ends were trimmed by 0 bases and 5 bases, with 16 bases remaining between them. There are 16 residues in the CDR3.

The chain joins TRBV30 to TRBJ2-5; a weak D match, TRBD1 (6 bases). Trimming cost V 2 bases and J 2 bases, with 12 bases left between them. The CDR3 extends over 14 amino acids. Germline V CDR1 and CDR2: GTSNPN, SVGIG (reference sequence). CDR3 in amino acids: CAWSKSQGQETQYF. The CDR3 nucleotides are TGTGCCTGGAGTAAATCACAGGGTCAAGAGACCCAGTACTTC.

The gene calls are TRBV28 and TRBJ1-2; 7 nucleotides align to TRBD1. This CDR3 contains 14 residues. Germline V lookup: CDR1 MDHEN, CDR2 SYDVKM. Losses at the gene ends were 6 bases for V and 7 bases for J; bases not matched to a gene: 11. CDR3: CASRESTGSLGYTF. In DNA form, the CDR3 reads TGTGCCAGCAGGGAATCGACAGGGTCCCTTGGCTACACCTTC.